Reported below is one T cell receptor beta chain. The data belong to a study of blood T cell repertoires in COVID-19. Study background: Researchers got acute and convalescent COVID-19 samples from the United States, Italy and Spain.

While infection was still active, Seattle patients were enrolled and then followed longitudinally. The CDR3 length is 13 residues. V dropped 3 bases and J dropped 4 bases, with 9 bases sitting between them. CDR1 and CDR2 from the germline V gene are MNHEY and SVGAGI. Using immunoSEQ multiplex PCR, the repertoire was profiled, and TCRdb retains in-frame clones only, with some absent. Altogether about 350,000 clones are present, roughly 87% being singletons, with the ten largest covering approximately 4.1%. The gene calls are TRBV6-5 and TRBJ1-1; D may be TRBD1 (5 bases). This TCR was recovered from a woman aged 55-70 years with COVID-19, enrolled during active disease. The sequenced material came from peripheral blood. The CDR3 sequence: CASSYTGFTEAFF. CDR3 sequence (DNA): TGTGCCAGCAGTTATACAGGATTCACTGAAGCTTTCTTT.